This TCR beta chain was sequenced for a study of OX40 agonist ivuxolimab in advanced cancers. CDR3 length: 17 amino acids. CDR1 and CDR2 from the germline V gene are SGHRS and YFSETQ. V gave up 0 bases and J gave up 1 base, with 13 bases separating them. The table came from immunoSEQ multiplex PCR; TCRdb's copy has only in-frame clones and leaves some out. The sample yields 35,000 to 50,000 clones, around 91% seen once. The sequencing used CD4+ or CD8+ T cells sorted from blood, collected in a trial of the OX40 agonist ivuxolimab. The chain couples TRBV5-1 to TRBJ1-4; D gene ambiguous. This receptor was taken from an adult with an advanced solid tumor such as melanoma, head and neck, liver or kidney cancer. CDR3 DNA sequence: TGCGCCAGCAGCTTGGATCCTGGGCGGAGAACTAATGAAAAACTGTTTTTT. Protein: CASSLDPGRRTNEKLFF. The complete variable domain, with remaining parts taken from reference TRBV5-1 and TRBJ1-4, reads KAGVTQTPRYLIKTRGQQVTLSCSPISGHRSVSWYQQTPGQGLQFLFEYFSETQRNKGNFPGRFSGRQFSNSRSEMNVSTLELGDSALYLCASSLDPGRRTNEKLFFGSGTQLSVL.